These 31 T cell receptor beta chains were all obtained from the same sample, sequenced in a study of blood T cell repertoires in COVID-19 (dated by TCRdb to 2018 to 2021). To prepare the library, the immunoSEQ multiplex PCR assay was applied. Imported from immuneACCESS, the table was reduced by TCRdb to in-frame sequences with V and J called. These copies leave out some clones; in studies compared against another copy, an unresolved V gene accounts for under half, and the cause of the remainder is not known. This sample gives more than 150,000 clones in total; around 80% of them show up just once. 6.5% to 8.5% of the sample is in the top ten clones. The sequencing sample was made of peripheral blood. The receptors derive from a human donor in a cohort sampled during active COVID-19.

This chain links TRBV5-1 with TRBJ2-7, with TRBD1 identical over 9 bases. CDR1 and CDR2 from the germline V gene are SGHRS and YFSETQ. Trimming cost V 4 bases and J 3 bases; bases outside gene matches: 5. This CDR3 has 14 residues. CDR3 coding DNA: TGCGCCAGCAGCGTTTGGGACAGGGTCTACGAGCAGTACTTC. Translated, it gives CASSVWDRVYEQYF.

This clone was observed a handful of times. The chain links TRBV7-8 to TRBJ1-2, with TRBD1 matching 9 bases. CDR1 and CDR2 (germline): SGHVS, FQNEAQ. The CDR3 length is 13 residues. The J segment lost 11 bases and the V segment lost 0 bases, leaving 4 bases of the junction unmatched. The CDR3 protein is CASSLATGGRYTF. CDR3 sequence (DNA): TGTGCCAGCAGCTTAGCTACAGGGGGCAGGTACACCTTC.

V usage is TRBV11-2 and J usage is TRBJ2-2; D is undetermined. Germline V gives CDR1 SGHAT, CDR2 FQNNGV. Deletions cut 6 bases from V and 6 bases from J, with 17 bases between. The CDR3 contains 15 residues. The CDR3 region is CASRWWADLSGELFF. CDR3 DNA sequence: TGTGCCAGCAGGTGGTGGGCAGATCTATCCGGGGAGCTGTTTTTT.

CDR3 in DNA: TGCGCCAGCAGCCAAGCCCAGGGGGCCTTCCACTCACCCTACGAGCAGTACTTC. Its translation: CASSQAQGAFHSPYEQYF. The J gene is TRBJ2-7, the V gene TRBV4-1, with 8 positions matching TRBD1. CDR3 length: 18 residues. The germline V gene has CDR1 MGHRA and CDR2 YSYEKL. Trimming took 1 base from V and 2 from J; bases not matched to a gene: 13.

The CDR3 here is CASSLESSGAQETQYF. CDR3 bases: TGTGCCAGCAGCTTAGAATCTAGCGGGGCTCAAGAGACCCAGTACTTC. The rearrangement joins TRBV7-6 to TRBJ2-5, with 9 nucleotides matching TRBD2. J was trimmed by 2 bases and V by 1 base; bases with no gene match: 5. Per the germline V gene, CDR1 is SGHVS and CDR2 is FNYEAQ. The CDR3 is 16 amino acids. The full variable domain, with the rest looked up from reference TRBV7-6 and TRBJ2-5, is GAGVSQSPRYKVTKRGQDVALRCDPISGHVSLYWYRQALGQGPEFLTYFNYEAQQDKSGLPNDRFSAERPEGSISTLTIQRTEQRDSAMYRCASSLESSGAQETQYFGPGTRLLVL.

The chain employs TRBV5-5 and TRBJ1-5; D unclear. The germline V gene encodes CDR1 SGHKS and CDR2 YYEKEE (reference sequence). The CDR3 runs 15 residues. The V and J ends lost 0 bases and 2 bases respectively, with 9 bases between them. The chain's CDR3 is CASSLEQPGNQPQHF. DNA of the CDR3: TGTGCCAGCAGCTTGGAACAGCCAGGCAATCAGCCCCAGCATTTT.

The rearrangement uses TRBV6-5 and TRBJ1-1; 10 positions agree with TRBD1. CDR1 and CDR2 from the germline V gene are MNHEY and SVGAGI. This CDR3 has 15 amino acids. Losses at the gene ends were 6 bases for V and 4 bases for J; bases not matched to a gene: 8. The CDR3 region is CASRPPGQGFTEAFF. The CDR3 DNA follows: TGTGCCAGCAGACCCCCGGGACAGGGGTTCACTGAAGCTTTCTTT.

The chain links TRBV5-4 to TRBJ2-1; the match to TRBD2 covers 10 bases. Germline V gives CDR1 SGHNT, CDR2 YYREEE (reference sequence). CDR3 length: 15 residues. V lost 5 bases, J lost 4 bases, and 6 bases stayed unmatched. The CDR3 region is CASRTGTSEYNEQFF. The CDR3, as DNA: TGTGCCAGCAGGACCGGGACTAGCGAATACAATGAGCAGTTCTTC.

The chain employs TRBV6-1 and TRBJ2-1; 12 bases fit TRBD2. The CDR3 has 16 amino acids. V lost 2 bases, J lost 7 bases, and 6 bases stayed unmatched. The V gene's germline CDR1 is MNHNS and CDR2 SASEGT. The CDR3 is CASSERASGGENEQFF. The CDR3 DNA sequence: TGTGCCAGCAGTGAAAGGGCTAGCGGGGGGGAAAATGAGCAGTTCTTC.

The chain employs TRBV9 and TRBJ2-7, with 12 nucleotides matching TRBD1. The CDR3 consists of 16 residues. Germline V lookup: CDR1 SGDLS, CDR2 YYNGEE. V trimming: 4 bases; J trimming: 4 bases; junction bases outside the gene matches: 9. This CDR3 reads CASSPEGQGAEYEQYF. The CDR3 DNA sequence: TGTGCCAGCAGCCCAGAGGGACAGGGGGCGGAATACGAGCAGTACTTC.

The V gene is TRBV6-1, the J gene TRBJ2-7, with D possibly being TRBD1 (6 bases). Germline V gives CDR1 MNHNS, CDR2 SASEGT. The CDR3 is 15 residues long. Trimming stripped 0 bases from V and 4 bases from J, with 13 bases between. In DNA form, the CDR3 reads TGTGCCAGCAGTGAAGCGCCGAGGGGGTCATACGAGCAGTACTTC. Translating it yields CASSEAPRGSYEQYF.

V is TRBV15 and J is TRBJ2-7; 7 bases match TRBD2. Losses at the gene ends were 0 bases for V and 0 bases for J; bases not matched to a gene: 5. This CDR3 is built from 16 residues. CDR1 is LNHNV and CDR2 is YYDKDF in the germline V gene (reference sequence). The CDR3 here is CATSREGAGDSYEQYF. CDR3 nucleotide sequence: TGTGCCACCAGCAGAGAAGGGGCGGGGGACTCCTACGAGCAGTACTTC.

The chain combines TRBV2 with TRBJ1-1; unclear D gene. CDR3 length: 12 amino acids. Germline V gene lookup returns CDR1 SNHLY and CDR2 FYNNEI. V lost 4 bases and J 0 bases, leaving 3 bases between the germline ends. DNA for the CDR3: TGTGCCAGCAGTGCAATGAACACTGAAGCTTTCTTT. It translates to CASSAMNTEAFF.

The chain uses TRBV19 and TRBJ2-1; 12 bases map to TRBD2. V lost 4 bases to trimming and J lost 9 bases; unmatched junction nucleotides: 10. This CDR3 region has 16 residues. Germline-derived CDR1 and CDR2 are LNHDA and SQIVND (reference sequence). The CDR3 is CASSKEGLAGAGEQFF. The DNA for the CDR3 is TGTGCCAGTAGTAAAGAGGGACTAGCGGGCGCAGGTGAGCAGTTCTTC.

This clone was recorded only once. The rearrangement uses TRBV4-1 and TRBJ2-7; 7 positions match TRBD2. The CDR3 loop spans 16 amino acids. The V gene's germline CDR1 is MGHRA and CDR2 YSYEKL. J gave up 0 bases and V 2 bases, and 7 bases lay outside the gene matches. The CDR3 DNA reads TGCGCCAGCAGCCAAAGCGGGACTTGGAGCTCCTACGAGCAGTACTTC. This sequence encodes CASSQSGTWSSYEQYF.

This clone was picked up a small number of times. The chain employs TRBV2 and TRBJ2-7, with 11 bases aligning to TRBD2. Trimming at V came to 6 bases and at J to 5 bases, leaving 6 bases not matched to a gene. The CDR3 runs 14 residues. Germline values: CDR1 SNHLY, CDR2 FYNNEI. The CDR3 sequence: CASSLGTSGHEQYF. CDR3 bases: TGTGCCAGCAGCCTAGGGACTAGCGGCCACGAGCAGTACTTC.

The rearrangement links TRBV5-1 to TRBJ1-2; possible D gene TRBD1, 6 bases. The CDR3 spans 16 residues. V was trimmed by 3 bases and J by 4 bases, leaving 19 bases between them. The germline V gene has CDR1 SGHRS and CDR2 YFSETQ. The CDR3 DNA reads TGCGCCAGCAGCTCAACCCGGACAGATTCCGTCTATGGCTACACCTTC. Residues: CASSSTRTDSVYGYTF.

This clone has a handful of counts. The chain combines TRBV19 with TRBJ2-1; D may be TRBD1 (5 bases). Per germline, CDR1 LNHDA and CDR2 SQIVND (reference sequence). The CDR3 runs 16 residues. Trimming took off 0 bases at V and 1 base at J, with 10 bases between the two ends. For the CDR3, the DNA is TGTGCCAGTAGTATAGATCTGCAGGGATCCTACAATGAGCAGTTCTTC. It translates to CASSIDLQGSYNEQFF.

This chain uses TRBV24-1 with TRBJ2-3; D may be TRBD1 (5 bases). This CDR3 is 17 amino acids long. Germline CDR1 reads KGHDR; CDR2 reads SFDVKD. V gave up 3 bases and J gave up 5 bases, with 20 bases separating them. As DNA, the CDR3 is TGTGCCACCAGTGATCCGACAGCCATTCCCCAGGGAGATACGCAGTATTTT. This sequence encodes CATSDPTAIPQGDTQYF.

V and J are TRBV14 and TRBJ2-7, with a weak D call TRBD1 (6 bases). This CDR3 is 15 amino acids long. V was cut by 4 bases and J by 1 base, with 14 bases left in between. The germline CDR1 and CDR2 sequences are SGHDN and FVKESK. The CDR3 coding sequence is TGTGCCAGCAGCCCTGGGGGAAGGGGGTCCTACGAGCAGTACTTC. Protein: CASSPGGRGSYEQYF.

The genes are TRBV12-3 or TRBV12-4 and TRBJ2-7, with D possibly TRBD2 on 6 matching bases. This CDR3 comprises 13 residues. Trimming removed 7 bases at V and 8 bases at J, with 18 bases between. CDR3 protein: CASTLGGRGQQYF. CDR3 in DNA: TGTGCCAGCACCCTGGGGGGTCGGGGCCAGCAGTACTTC.

CDR3 in DNA: TGTGCCAGCAGTGGGCTAGCGGGGGGCCACTTTACCTACGAGCAGTACTTC. It specifies CASSGLAGGHFTYEQYF. This chain uses TRBV6-1 with TRBJ2-7; TRBD2 aligns across 11 bases. The CDR3 spans 17 residues. Germline loops: CDR1 MNHNS, CDR2 SASEGT. Losses at the gene ends were 4 bases for V and 2 bases for J; bases not matched to a gene: 10.

The genes are TRBV10-3 and TRBJ1-1; D call uncertain. This CDR3 is 13 amino acids long. Germline V CDR1 and CDR2: ENHRY, SYGVKD. Trimming left V 2 bases short and J 8 bases short, with 12 bases between. The CDR3: CAISEGLVPEAFF. CDR3 sequence (DNA): TGTGCCATCAGTGAGGGCCTGGTCCCCGAAGCTTTCTTT.

The chain combines TRBV19 with TRBJ2-7; unclear D gene. V gave up 8 bases and J gave up 0 bases, with 11 bases separating them. Per the germline V gene, CDR1 is LNHDA and CDR2 is SQIVND (reference sequence). The length of the CDR3 is 13 residues. The DNA of the CDR3 is TGTGCCAGTGGAGAACGGTACTCCTACGAGCAGTACTTC. This sequence encodes CASGERYSYEQYF. Supplemented by reference TRBV19 and TRBJ2-7, the full variable domain reads DGGITQSPKYLFRKEGQNVTLSCEQNLNHDAMYWYRQDPGQGLRLIYYSQIVNDFQKGDIAEGYSVSREKKESFPLTVTSAQKNPTAFYLCASGERYSYEQYFGPGTRLTVT.

A note on this clone: An end of the junction does not agree with germline; a read error may underlie this. The chain has TRBV6-6 and TRBJ2-7; D is possibly TRBD1 (5 bases). This CDR3 contains 14 residues. Germline V gene sequence: CDR1 MNHNY, CDR2 SVGAGI (reference sequence). CDR3 amino acids: CASSANQYRKPVDF. The CDR3 nucleotides are TGTGCCAGCAGCGCAAACCAATACAGGAAACCCGTAGACTTC.

The V gene is TRBV5-1, the J gene TRBJ1-5; 9 bases agree with TRBD1. Looked up from germline, CDR1 is SGHRS and CDR2 is YFSETQ. Trimming took 3 bases from V and 2 from J; bases not matched to a gene: 3. The CDR3 length is 15 residues. CDR3 sequence reads: CASSSGQGGNQPQHF. In DNA form, the CDR3 reads TGCGCCAGCAGCTCGGGACAGGGCGGCAATCAGCCCCAGCATTTT.

The V gene is TRBV5-4, the J gene TRBJ2-1; D is possibly TRBD1 (7 bases). This CDR3 has 15 residues. CDR1 and CDR2 from the germline V gene are SGHNT and YYREEE (reference sequence). Trimming removed 1 base at V and 2 bases at J, with 10 bases between. This chain's CDR3 is CASSLQGGPYNEQFF. The CDR3 nucleotides are TGTGCCAGCAGCTTGCAGGGGGGCCCCTACAATGAGCAGTTCTTC.

This chain links TRBV6-5 with TRBJ2-1; 9 bases are a match to TRBD2. The length of the CDR3 is 16 residues. Looked up from germline, CDR1 is MNHEY and CDR2 is SVGAGI. Trimming at V came to 2 bases and at J to 3 bases, leaving 5 bases not matched to a gene. The CDR3 protein is CASSYGLAGSYNEQFF. The CDR3 coding sequence is TGTGCCAGCAGTTACGGGCTAGCGGGGAGCTACAATGAGCAGTTCTTC.

The V gene is TRBV15, the J gene TRBJ2-2, with D tentatively TRBD2 (6 bases). Per the germline V gene, CDR1 is LNHNV and CDR2 is YYDKDF (reference sequence). V was clipped by 3 bases and J by 6 bases, with 8 bases between them. The CDR3 is made up of 13 amino acids. CDR3 in DNA: TGTGCCACCAGCAGGGGGACTCCCGGGGAGCTGTTTTTT. As protein: CATSRGTPGELFF.

V gene TRBV3-1 (or the pseudogene TRBV3-2) combines with J gene TRBJ1-2, with D possibly TRBD1 on 6 matching bases. Trimming took 0 bases from V and 8 from J, leaving 16 bases between them. Germline values: CDR1 LGHDT, CDR2 YNNKEL (reference sequence). The CDR3 totals 15 residues. The DNA for the CDR3 is TGTGCCAGCAGCCAAGAGGGACACTTCCCCCTAGGCTACACCTTC. Amino acids: CASSQEGHFPLGYTF.

V is TRBV4-1 and J is TRBJ1-5, with a tentative D call TRBD1 (5 bases). The CDR3 consists of 16 residues. Looked up from germline, CDR1 is MGHRA and CDR2 is YSYEKL. Between the trimmed V and J ends, which lost 3 bases and 5 bases, there was a span of 17 bases. The DNA for the CDR3 is TGCGCCAGCAGCCACTCAGGGCGGGGAGTAGATCAGCCCCAGCATTTT. As protein: CASSHSGRGVDQPQHF.